Described below is a single TCR beta chain sequence and its context. The data are from a study of blood T cell repertoires in COVID-19. Study overall: Sites across the United States, Italy and Spain contributed samples from acute and convalescent COVID-19.

Authors' methods: Reference gene primer amplification in the assay estimated nucleated cell counts. The table came from immunoSEQ multiplex PCR; TCRdb's copy has only in-frame clones and leaves some out. That table is the source of V, J and clone size, and D and trimming were worked out from the DNA. The sample lists 100,000 to 150,000 clones, around 89% seen once, with about 17% in the top ten. The sequencing input was peripheral blood. The receptor comes from a man in his forties or fifties with active or convalescent COVID-19.

The DNA of the CDR3 is TGTGCCAGCAGCTTAGGAGGCAAGAACACTGAAGCTTTCTTT. It encodes CASSLGGKNTEAFF. V and J are TRBV11-2 and TRBJ1-1; D is undetermined. The V gene's germline CDR1 is SGHAT and CDR2 FQNNGV. The CDR3 is 14 amino acids. The germline V and J ends were trimmed by 1 base and 1 base, with 7 bases remaining between them.